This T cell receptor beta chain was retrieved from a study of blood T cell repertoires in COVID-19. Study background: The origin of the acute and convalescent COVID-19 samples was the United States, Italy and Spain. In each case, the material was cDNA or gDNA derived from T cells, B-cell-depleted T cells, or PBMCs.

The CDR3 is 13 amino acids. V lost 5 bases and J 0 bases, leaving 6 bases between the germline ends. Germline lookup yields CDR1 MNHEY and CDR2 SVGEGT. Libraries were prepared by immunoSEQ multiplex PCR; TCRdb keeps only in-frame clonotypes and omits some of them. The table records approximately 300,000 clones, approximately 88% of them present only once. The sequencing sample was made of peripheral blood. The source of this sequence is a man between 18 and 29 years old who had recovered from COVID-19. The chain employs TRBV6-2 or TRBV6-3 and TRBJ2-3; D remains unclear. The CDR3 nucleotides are TGTGCCAGCAGTCTCCCGAGCACAGATACGCAGTATTTT. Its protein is CASSLPSTDTQYF.